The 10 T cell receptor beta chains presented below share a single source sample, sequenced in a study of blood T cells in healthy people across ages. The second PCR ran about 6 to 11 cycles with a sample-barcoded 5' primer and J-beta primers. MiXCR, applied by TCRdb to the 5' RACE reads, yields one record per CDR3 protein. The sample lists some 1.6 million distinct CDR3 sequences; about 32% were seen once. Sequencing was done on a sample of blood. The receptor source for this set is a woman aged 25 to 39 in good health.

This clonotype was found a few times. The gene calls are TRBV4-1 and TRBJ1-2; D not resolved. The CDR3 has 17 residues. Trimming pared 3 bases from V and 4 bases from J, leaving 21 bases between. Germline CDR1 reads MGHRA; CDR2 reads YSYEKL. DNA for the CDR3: TGCGCCAGCAGCCACTCTCGCATAGGGATGAATTTCTATGGCTACACCTTC. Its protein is CASSHSRIGMNFYGYTF.

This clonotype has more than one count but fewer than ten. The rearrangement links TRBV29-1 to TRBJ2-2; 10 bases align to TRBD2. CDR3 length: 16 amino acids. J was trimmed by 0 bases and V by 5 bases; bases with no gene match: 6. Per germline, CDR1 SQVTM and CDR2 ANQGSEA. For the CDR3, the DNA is TGCAGCGTTCGCAGGACTAGCGGATCGAACACCGGGGAGCTGTTTTTT. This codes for CSVRRTSGSNTGELFF.

The DNA for the CDR3 is TGTGCCAGCCGCTTAGGTGCGGGGGACACAGATACGCAGTATTTT. This codes for CASRLGAGDTDTQYF. The chain couples TRBV6-1 to TRBJ2-3, with 7 bases matching TRBD2. Germline V gene sequence: CDR1 MNHNS, CDR2 SASEGT. The CDR3 sequence is 15 residues long. Trimming took 8 bases from V and 2 from J; bases not matched to a gene: 10.

For the CDR3, the DNA is TGTGCCAGCAGTTACCCCACCGGGACAGGGGTGAAAAACACTGAAGCTTTCTTT. Translation: CASSYPTGTGVKNTEAFF. This rearrangement joins TRBV6-2 or TRBV6-3 to TRBJ1-1; 10 nucleotides line up with TRBD1. Germline values: CDR1 MNHEY, CDR2 SVGEGT. This CDR3 is 18 amino acids long. The J segment lost 2 bases and the V segment lost 2 bases, leaving 11 bases of the junction unmatched.

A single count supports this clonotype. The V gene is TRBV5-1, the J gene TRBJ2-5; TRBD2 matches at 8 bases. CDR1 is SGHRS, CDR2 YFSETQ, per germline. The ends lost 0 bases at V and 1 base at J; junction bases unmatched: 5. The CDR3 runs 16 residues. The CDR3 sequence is CASSLALAGPQETQYF. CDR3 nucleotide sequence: TGCGCCAGCAGCTTGGCCTTAGCGGGGCCCCAAGAGACCCAGTACTTC.

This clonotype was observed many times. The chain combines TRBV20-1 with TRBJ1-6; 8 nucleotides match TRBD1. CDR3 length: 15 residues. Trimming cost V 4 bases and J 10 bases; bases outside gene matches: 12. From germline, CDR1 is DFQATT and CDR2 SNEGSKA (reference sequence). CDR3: CSAISIGQGKSPLHF. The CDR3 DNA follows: TGCAGTGCTATAAGTATAGGACAGGGAAAATCACCCCTCCACTTT.

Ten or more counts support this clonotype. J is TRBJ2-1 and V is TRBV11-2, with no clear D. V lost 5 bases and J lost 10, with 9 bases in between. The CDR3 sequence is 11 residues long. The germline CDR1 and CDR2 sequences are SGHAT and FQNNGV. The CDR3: CASSLGLEQFF. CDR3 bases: TGTGCCAGCAGCCTTGGCTTGGAGCAGTTCTTC.

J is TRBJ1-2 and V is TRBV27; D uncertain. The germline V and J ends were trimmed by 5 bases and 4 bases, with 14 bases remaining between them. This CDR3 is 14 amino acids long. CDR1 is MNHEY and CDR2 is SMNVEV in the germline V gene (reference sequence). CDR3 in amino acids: CASSPQESVYGYTF. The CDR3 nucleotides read TGTGCCAGCAGTCCCCAGGAATCCGTCTATGGCTACACCTTC.

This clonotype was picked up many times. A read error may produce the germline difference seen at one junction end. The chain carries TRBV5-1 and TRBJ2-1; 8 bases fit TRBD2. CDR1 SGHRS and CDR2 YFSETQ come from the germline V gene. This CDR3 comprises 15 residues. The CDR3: CASSPSGGLYNEQFF. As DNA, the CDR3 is TGTGCCAGCAGCCCAAGCGGGGGCCTCTACAATGAGCAGTTCTTC.

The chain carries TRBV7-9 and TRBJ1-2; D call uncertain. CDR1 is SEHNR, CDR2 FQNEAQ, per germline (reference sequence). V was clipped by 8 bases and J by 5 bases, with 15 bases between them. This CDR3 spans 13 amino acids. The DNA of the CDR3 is TGTGCCAGCGTGGGAAGACTCAGATATGGCTACACCTTC. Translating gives CASVGRLRYGYTF.